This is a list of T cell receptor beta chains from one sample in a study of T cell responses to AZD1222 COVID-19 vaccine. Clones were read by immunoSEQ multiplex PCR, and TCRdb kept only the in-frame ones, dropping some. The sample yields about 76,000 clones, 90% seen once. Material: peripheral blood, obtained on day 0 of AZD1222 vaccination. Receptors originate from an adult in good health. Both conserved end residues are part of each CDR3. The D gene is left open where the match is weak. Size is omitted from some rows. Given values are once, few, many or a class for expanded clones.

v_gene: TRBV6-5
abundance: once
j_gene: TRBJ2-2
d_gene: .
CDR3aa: CASRRMTGGELFF
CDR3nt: TGTGCCAGCAGACGAATGACGGGCGGGGAGCTGTTTTTT

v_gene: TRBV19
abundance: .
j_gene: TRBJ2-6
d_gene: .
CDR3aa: CASSIVTLSGANVLTF
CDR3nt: TGTGCCAGTAGTATAGTGACCCTCTCTGGGGCCAACGTCCTGACTTTC

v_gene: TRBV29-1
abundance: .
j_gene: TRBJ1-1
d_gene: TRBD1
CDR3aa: CSVEEAGGVTEAFF
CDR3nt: TGCAGCGTTGAAGAAGCAGGGGGCGTCACTGAAGCTTTCTTT

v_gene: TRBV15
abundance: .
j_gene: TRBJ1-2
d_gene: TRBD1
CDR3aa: CATSGAGQGAYYGYTF
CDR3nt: TGTGCCACCAGCGGGGCAGGCCAGGGGGCCTACTATGGCTACACCTTC

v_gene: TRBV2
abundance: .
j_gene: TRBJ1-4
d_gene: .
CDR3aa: CASSPGGTNEKLFF
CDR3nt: TGTGCCAGCAGCCCGGGGGGCACTAATGAAAAACTGTTTTTT

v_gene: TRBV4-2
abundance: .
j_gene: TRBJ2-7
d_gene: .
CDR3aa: CASSQEGGQPYEQYF
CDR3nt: TGTGCCAGCAGCCAAGAAGGAGGGCAGCCCTACGAGCAGTACTTC

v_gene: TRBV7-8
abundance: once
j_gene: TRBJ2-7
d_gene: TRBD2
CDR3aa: CASSRGTSADSYEQYF
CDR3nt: TGTGCCAGCAGCCGCGGGACTAGCGCGGACTCCTACGAGCAGTACTTC

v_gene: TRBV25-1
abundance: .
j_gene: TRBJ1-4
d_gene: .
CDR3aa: CASSTPLSGSQTNEKLFF
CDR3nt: TGTGCCAGCAGTACCCCCCTTAGCGGGAGTCAAACTAATGAAAAACTGTTTTTT

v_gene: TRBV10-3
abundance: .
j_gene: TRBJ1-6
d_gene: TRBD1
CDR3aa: CAIRDRYDSPLHF
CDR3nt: TGTGCCATCAGGGACAGGTACGATTCACCCCTCCACTTT

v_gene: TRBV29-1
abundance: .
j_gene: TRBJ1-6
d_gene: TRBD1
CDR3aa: CSVGQGDNSPLHF
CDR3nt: TGCAGCGTTGGACAGGGGGATAATTCACCCCTCCACTTT

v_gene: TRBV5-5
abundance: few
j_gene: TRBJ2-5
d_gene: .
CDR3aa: CASSPPFRAQTQYF
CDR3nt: TGTGCCAGCAGCCCCCCCTTCCGGGCACAGACCCAGTACTTC

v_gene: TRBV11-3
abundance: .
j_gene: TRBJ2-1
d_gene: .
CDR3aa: CASSLESYNEQFF
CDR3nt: TGTGCCAGCAGCTTAGAATCCTACAATGAGCAGTTCTTC

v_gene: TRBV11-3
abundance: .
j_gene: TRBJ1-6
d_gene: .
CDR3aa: CASSLSYNSPLHF
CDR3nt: TGTGCCAGCAGCCTCAGTTATAATTCACCCCTCCACTTT

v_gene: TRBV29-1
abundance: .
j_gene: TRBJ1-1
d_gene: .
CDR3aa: CSVDPVDLGGTEAFF
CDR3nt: TGCAGCGTTGACCCGGTCGACCTCGGGGGCACTGAAGCTTTCTTT

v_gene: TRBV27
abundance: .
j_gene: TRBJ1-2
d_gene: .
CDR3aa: CASSLYARGRGGYTF
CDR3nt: TGTGCCAGCAGTTTATACGCCCGGGGACGGGGCGGCTACACCTTC

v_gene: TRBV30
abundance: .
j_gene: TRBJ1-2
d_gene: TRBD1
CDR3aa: CAWATGAGYTF
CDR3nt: TGTGCCTGGGCGACAGGGGCTGGCTACACCTTC

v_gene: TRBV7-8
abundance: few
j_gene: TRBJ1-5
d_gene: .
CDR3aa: CASSFSLGNQPQHF
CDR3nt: TGTGCCAGCAGCTTTAGTCTGGGCAATCAGCCCCAGCATTTT

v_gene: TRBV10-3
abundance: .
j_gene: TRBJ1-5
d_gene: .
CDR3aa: CAISETDGQGSNQPQHF
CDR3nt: TGTGCCATCAGTGAGACCGACGGGCAGGGAAGCAATCAGCCCCAGCATTTT

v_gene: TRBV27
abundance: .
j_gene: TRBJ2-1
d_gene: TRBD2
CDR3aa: CATRPPGLAVQFF
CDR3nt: TGTGCCACACGACCCCCCGGACTAGCGGTTCAGTTCTTC

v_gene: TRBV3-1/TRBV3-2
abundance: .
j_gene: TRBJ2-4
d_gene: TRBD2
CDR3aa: CASSQDGGGGYIQYF
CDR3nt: TGTGCCAGCAGCCAAGATGGCGGGGGAGGATACATTCAGTACTTC

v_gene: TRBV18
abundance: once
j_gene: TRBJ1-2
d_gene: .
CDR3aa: CASSPPETAINYGYTF
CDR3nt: TGTGCCAGCTCACCACCGGAGACAGCAATTAACTATGGCTACACCTTC

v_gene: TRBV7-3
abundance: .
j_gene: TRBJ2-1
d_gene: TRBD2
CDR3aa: CASSLGERGGFYNEQFF
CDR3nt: TGTGCCAGCAGCTTAGGGGAGCGGGGAGGATTCTACAATGAGCAGTTCTTC

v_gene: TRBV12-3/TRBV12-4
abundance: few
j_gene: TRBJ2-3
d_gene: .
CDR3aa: CASSLSDTQYF
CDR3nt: TGTGCCAGCAGTTTATCAGATACGCAGTATTTT

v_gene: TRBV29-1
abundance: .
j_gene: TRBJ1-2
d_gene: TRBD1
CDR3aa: CSVEFLRGLNYGYTF
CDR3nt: TGCAGCGTTGAGTTTTTGAGGGGGCTTAACTATGGCTACACCTTC

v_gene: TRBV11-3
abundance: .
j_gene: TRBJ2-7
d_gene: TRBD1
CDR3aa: CASSSAGTGGGEQYF
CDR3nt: TGTGCCAGCAGCTCTGCCGGGACAGGGGGCGGCGAGCAGTACTTC

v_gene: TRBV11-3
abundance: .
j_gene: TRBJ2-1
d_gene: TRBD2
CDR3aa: CASSSDLAGVRNEQFF
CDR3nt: TGTGCCAGCAGCTCGGATCTAGCGGGAGTACGGAATGAGCAGTTCTTC

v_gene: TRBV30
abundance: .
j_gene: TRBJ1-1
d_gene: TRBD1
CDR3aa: CAWSSTGVNTEAFF
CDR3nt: TGTGCCTGGAGTTCTACAGGGGTCAACACTGAAGCTTTCTTT

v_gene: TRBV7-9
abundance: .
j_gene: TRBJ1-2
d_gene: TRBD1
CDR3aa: CASSQLDLQGHYGYTF
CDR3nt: TGTGCCAGCAGCCAACTAGACCTACAGGGGCACTATGGCTACACCTTC

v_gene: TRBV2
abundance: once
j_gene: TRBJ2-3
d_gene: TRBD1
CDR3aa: CASRQGPSTDTQYF
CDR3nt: TGTGCCAGCAGACAGGGGCCAAGCACAGATACGCAGTATTTT

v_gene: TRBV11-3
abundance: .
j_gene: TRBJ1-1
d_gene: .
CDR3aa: CASSYGTQTTNTEAFF
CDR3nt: TGTGCCAGCAGCTACGGGACTCAGACTACCAACACTGAAGCTTTCTTT

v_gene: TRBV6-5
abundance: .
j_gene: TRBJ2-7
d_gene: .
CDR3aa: CASRGVLGYEQYF
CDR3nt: TGTGCCAGCAGGGGGGTATTGGGCTACGAGCAGTACTTC

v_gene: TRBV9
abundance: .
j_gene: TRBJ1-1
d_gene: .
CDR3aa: CASSPRLYMNTEAFF
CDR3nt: TGTGCCAGCAGCCCCCGACTATATATGAACACTGAAGCTTTCTTT

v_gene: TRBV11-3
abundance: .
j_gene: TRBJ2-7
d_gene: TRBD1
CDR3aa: CASSLGAWDREDEQYF
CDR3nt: TGTGCCAGCAGCTTGGGGGCATGGGACAGGGAAGACGAGCAGTACTTC

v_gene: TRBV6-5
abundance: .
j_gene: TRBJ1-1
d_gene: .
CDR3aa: CASSKNAGDTEAFF
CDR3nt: TGTGCCAGCAGTAAAAATGCAGGGGACACTGAAGCTTTCTTT

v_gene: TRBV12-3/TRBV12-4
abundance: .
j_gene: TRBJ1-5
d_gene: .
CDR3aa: CASSENQPQHF
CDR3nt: TGTGCCAGCAGTGAGAATCAGCCCCAGCATTTT

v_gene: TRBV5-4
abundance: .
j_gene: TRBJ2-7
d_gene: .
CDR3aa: CASSLAVRGADYEQYF
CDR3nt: TGTGCCAGCAGCTTGGCCGTTCGGGGGGCCGACTACGAGCAGTACTTC

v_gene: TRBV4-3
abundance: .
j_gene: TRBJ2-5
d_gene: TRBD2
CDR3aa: CASSQDRLRASGSGETQYF
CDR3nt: TGCGCCAGCAGCCAAGATCGGCTTAGAGCTAGCGGGAGTGGGGAGACCCAGTACTTC

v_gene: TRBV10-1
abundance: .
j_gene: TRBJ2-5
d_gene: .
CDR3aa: CASRPGCKRETQYF
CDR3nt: TGCGCCAGCAGGCCCGGATGCAAGAGAGAGACCCAGTACTTC

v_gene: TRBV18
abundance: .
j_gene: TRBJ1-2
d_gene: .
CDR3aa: CASSPATAYYGYTF
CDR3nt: TGTGCCAGCTCACCAGCGACAGCCTACTATGGCTACACCTTC

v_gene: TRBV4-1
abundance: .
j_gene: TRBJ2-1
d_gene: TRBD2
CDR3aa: CASSQGTSGINEQFF
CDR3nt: TGCGCCAGCAGCCAAGGGACTAGCGGGATCAATGAGCAGTTCTTC

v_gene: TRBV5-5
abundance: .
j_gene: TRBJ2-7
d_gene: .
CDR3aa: CASSPGHSLVGNYEQYF
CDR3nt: TGTGCCAGCAGCCCGGGACACTCCCTCGTAGGGAACTACGAGCAGTACTTC

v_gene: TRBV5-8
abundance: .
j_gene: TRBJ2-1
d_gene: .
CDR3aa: CASSLAGARNEQFF
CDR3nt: TGTGCCAGCAGCTTGGCGGGGGCGAGGAATGAGCAGTTCTTC

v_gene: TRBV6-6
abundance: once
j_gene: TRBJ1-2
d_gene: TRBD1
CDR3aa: CASTRTGDGSSGYTF
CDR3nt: TGTGCCAGCACTCGGACAGGGGACGGGTCGAGTGGCTACACCTTC

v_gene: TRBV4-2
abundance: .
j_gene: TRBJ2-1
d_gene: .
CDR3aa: CASSQVSGNTDNEQFF
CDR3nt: TGTGCCAGCAGCCAAGTGTCGGGGAACACCGACAATGAGCAGTTCTTC

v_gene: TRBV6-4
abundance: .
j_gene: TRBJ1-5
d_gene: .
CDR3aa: CASSESTGLNQPQHF
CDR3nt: TGTGCCAGCAGTGAATCTACAGGGCTGAATCAGCCCCAGCATTTT

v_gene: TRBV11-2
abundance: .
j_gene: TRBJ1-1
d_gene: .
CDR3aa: CASSLVPANTEAFF
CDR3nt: TGTGCCAGCAGCTTAGTCCCAGCGAACACTGAAGCTTTCTTT

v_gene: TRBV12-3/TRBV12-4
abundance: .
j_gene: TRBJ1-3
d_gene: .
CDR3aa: CASGVHSGNTIYF
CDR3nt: TGTGCCAGCGGCGTCCACTCTGGAAACACCATATATTTT

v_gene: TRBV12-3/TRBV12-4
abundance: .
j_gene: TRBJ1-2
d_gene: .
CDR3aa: CASSYLGRGYTF
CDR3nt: TGTGCCAGCAGCTACCTTGGGAGGGGCTACACCTTC

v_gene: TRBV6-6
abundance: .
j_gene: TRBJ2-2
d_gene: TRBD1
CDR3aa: CASIHRGQGDTGELFF
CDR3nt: TGTGCCAGCATCCACCGGGGACAGGGGGACACCGGGGAGCTGTTTTTT

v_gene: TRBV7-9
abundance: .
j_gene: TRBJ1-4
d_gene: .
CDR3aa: CASSLGGGNEKLFF
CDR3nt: TGTGCCAGCAGCTTAGGCGGGGGGAATGAAAAACTGTTTTTT

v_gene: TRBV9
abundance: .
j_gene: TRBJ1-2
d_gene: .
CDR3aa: CASSVEEGGGAGYTF
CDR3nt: TGTGCCAGCAGCGTAGAGGAAGGGGGAGGGGCCGGCTACACCTTC

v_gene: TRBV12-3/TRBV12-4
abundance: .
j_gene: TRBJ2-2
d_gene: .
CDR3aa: CATNLRAAGELFF
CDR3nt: TGTGCCACTAATCTCAGGGCCGCCGGGGAGCTGTTTTTT

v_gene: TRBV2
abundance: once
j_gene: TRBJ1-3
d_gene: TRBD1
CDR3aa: CASRLNRGLAGNTIYF
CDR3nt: TGTGCCAGCAGGCTTAACAGGGGGCTTGCTGGAAACACCATATATTTT

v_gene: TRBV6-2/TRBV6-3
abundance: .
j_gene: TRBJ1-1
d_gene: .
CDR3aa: CASSFGPVYTEAFF
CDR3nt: TGTGCCAGCAGTTTTGGGCCAGTCTACACTGAAGCTTTCTTT

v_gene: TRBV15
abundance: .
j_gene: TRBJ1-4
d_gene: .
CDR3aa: CATRAALGNEKLFF
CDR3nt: TGTGCCACCAGGGCGGCCCTAGGGAATGAAAAACTGTTTTTT

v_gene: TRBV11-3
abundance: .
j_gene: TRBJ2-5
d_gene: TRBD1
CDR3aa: CASSWTGFQETQYF
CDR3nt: TGTGCCAGCAGCTGGACAGGGTTCCAAGAGACCCAGTACTTC

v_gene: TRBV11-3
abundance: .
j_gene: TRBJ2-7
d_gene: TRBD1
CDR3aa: CASSSGQGYEQYF
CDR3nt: TGTGCCAGCAGCTCGGGACAGGGTTACGAGCAGTACTTC

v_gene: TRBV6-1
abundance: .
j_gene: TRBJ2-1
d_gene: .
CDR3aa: CASSERLGPTPLYNEQFF
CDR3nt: TGTGCCAGCAGTGAAAGGCTAGGCCCCACGCCCTTATACAATGAGCAGTTCTTC

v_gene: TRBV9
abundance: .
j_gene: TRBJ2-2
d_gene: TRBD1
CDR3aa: CASSKWTGKNTGELFF
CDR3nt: TGTGCCAGCAGCAAATGGACAGGGAAGAACACCGGGGAGCTGTTTTTT

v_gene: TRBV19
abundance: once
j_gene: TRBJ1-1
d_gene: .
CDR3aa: CASSPIGGLSTEAFF
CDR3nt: TGTGCCAGTAGTCCCATCGGTGGCCTTAGCACTGAAGCTTTCTTT